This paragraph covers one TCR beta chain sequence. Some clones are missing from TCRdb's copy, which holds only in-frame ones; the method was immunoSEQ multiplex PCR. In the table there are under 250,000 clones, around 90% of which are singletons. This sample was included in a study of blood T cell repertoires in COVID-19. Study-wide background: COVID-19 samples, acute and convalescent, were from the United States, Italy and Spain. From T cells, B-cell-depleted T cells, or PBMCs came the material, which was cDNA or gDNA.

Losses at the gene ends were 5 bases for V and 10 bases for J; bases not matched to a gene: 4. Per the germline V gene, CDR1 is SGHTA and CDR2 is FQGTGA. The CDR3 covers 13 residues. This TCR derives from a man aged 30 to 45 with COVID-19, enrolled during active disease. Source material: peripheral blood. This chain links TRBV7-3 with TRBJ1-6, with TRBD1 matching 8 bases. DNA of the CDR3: TGTGCCAGCAGCCAGCGACAGGGGTCACCCCTCCACTTT. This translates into CASSQRQGSPLHF.